What follows describes a single T cell receptor beta chain. No cognate antigen has been identified for it. No quality values exist for individual bases; no much larger clone is one base distant. The sample comes from a study of cytomegalovirus exposure and HLA in healthy donors (TCRdb year 2017). With respect to the entire study: According to a later analysis, one platform produced both the roughly 110 validation repertoires and the 666 repertoires of the first cohort. Along with the approximately 650-subject first cohort, a separate validation cohort of over a hundred different subjects was used. The study was designed to test whether signatures of past pathogen exposure could be identified by cataloging public T cell receptors. The study combined high-throughput TCR immunosequencing, statistical association of individual TCRs with disease status, and machine learning to predict cytomegalovirus infection status.

Donors formed part of the validation cohort, which comprised 120 subjects and was distinct from the first cohort of 666 subjects. CDR1 SNHLY and CDR2 FYNNEI are derived from the germline V gene. Deletion took 5 bases off V and 2 bases off J, with a span of 13 bases between the germline ends. The CDR3 measures 15 amino acids from cysteine to phenylalanine. Only the CDR3 region is kept as DNA, spanning 45 bases read in frame from base 1. Overall study outcomes, separate from this receptor: It was suggested by the authors that the approach could potentially be generalized to other disease states and immunological phenotypes. In both the original and validation cohorts, the classifier was reported to diagnose cytomegalovirus status with high specificity and sensitivity. Three of the identified cytomegalovirus-associated TCR beta chains were confirmed in vitro to be specific for cytomegalovirus antigens. The study listed 150 to 200 TCR beta chains as associated with cytomegalovirus. Subsequent analysis determined that TCRs grouped into clusters in the first cohort also showed a tendency toward co-occurrence across the 120 validation repertoires, and approximately 94% of cluster scores exceeded 0. The validation cohort had no HLA typing available for a later analysis, so co-occurrence within that cohort was assessed over all 120 or so repertoires. While some public TCRs were present in many individuals, most TCR sequences turned up only very rarely across donors.

Library creation used the immunoSEQ multiplex PCR assay. In the authors' own workflow: To diagnose cytomegalovirus status from the catalog of TCR beta chain sequences, a statistical classification framework was built. TCRdb took this table from immuneACCESS and kept in-frame rearrangements with V and J called. Such tables lack part of the clones; where checked against another copy, unresolved V genes explain under half of the gap, and the rest is unexplained. V, J and clone size are taken as reported in that table, and D and trimming were inferred from the DNA itself. Here the sample has 200,000 or so clones; approximately 82% occur a single time. The biggest ten clones account for over 10% of the sample.

The V and J genes are TRBV2 and TRBJ1-3; no D segment can be confidently identified. The sequencing sample was made of PBMCs. This TCR came from a woman in her twenties or thirties in good health and CMV-seropositive. The CDR3 region reads CASSSEAATGNTIYF. The DNA sequence is as follows: TGTGCCAGCAGTTCCGAAGCGGCCACTGGAAACACCATATATTTT. When the CDR3 is completed using the reference TRBV2 and TRBJ1-3 genes on either side, the full variable domain is EPEVTQTPSHQVTQMGQEVILRCVPISNHLYFYWYRQILGQKVEFLVSFYNNEISEKSEIFDDQFSVERPDGSNFTLKIRSTKLEDSAMYFCASSSEAATGNTIYFGEGSWLTVV.